The entry below describes one TCR beta chain. Its target is unknown. One base away lies a much larger clone, so this may be a sequencing read error. This sample is part of a study of T cell repertoires in cytomegalovirus infection. TCRdb re-called the reads through MiXCR, storing one row per CDR3 protein. The profile shows about 310,000 distinct CDR3 sequences, 20% to 25% of them singletons. This clonotype was obtained from a human donor in good health (CMV status not recorded). Some clones in this sample may be carry-over from other donors' samples. The specimen was cultured PBMCs, collected from culture after CMV antigen stimulation.

The CDR3, as DNA: TGTGCCAGCAGCCAGGGACTAGCGGTCTACAATGAGCAGTTCTTC. Protein product: CASSQGLAVYNEQFF. The chain combines TRBV27 with TRBJ2-1; 11 nucleotides align to TRBD2. J lost 3 bases, V lost 6 bases, and 4 bases had no gene match. Germline assignment: CDR1 MNHEY and CDR2 SMNVEV (reference sequence). The CDR3 loop spans 15 amino acids.